This entry lists 15 T cell receptor beta chains sequenced from one sample in a study of cytomegalovirus exposure and HLA in healthy donors. The PCR contained 60 Vbeta and 13 Jbeta primers. Assay: immunoSEQ multiplex PCR; the TCRdb copy retains only in-frame clones and omits some. The sample has 140,000 or so clones; approximately 68% are singletons. Input material: PBMCs. The receptors come from a man in his forties or fifties in good health and CMV-seronegative.

This clone was detected a few times. DNA for the CDR3: TGTGCCAGCAGGGAGACCATAGACAGCTGGGAAACCCTCCACTTT. Translating it yields CASRETIDSWETLHF. This chain connects TRBV5-4 to TRBJ1-6, with a weak D call TRBD1 (5 bases). Trimming removed 5 bases at V and 14 bases at J, with 23 bases between. This CDR3 is 15 amino acids long. CDR1 is SGHNT and CDR2 is YYREEE in the germline V gene (reference sequence). Based on the CDR3 plus reference TRBV5-4 and TRBJ1-6, the full variable domain is ETGVTQSPTHLIKTRGQQVTLRCSSQSGHNTVSWYQQALGQGPQFIFQYYREEENGRGNFPPRFSGLQFPNYSSELNVNALELDDSALYLCASRETIDSWETLHFGNGTRLTVT.

The chain recombines TRBV11-2 with TRBJ1-2; 7 nucleotides line up with TRBD1. V shed 5 bases, J shed 3 bases, and the junction held 3 bases outside the gene matches. Germline loops: CDR1 SGHAT, CDR2 FQNNGV. The CDR3 loop spans 13 amino acids. CDR3: CASSRTGDYGYTF. The CDR3 DNA follows: TGTGCCAGCAGCCGCACAGGGGACTATGGCTACACCTTC.

V usage is TRBV7-2 and J usage is TRBJ1-2; D gene ambiguous. Germline loops: CDR1 SGHTA, CDR2 FQGNSA. V was shortened by 5 bases and J by 6 bases, with 13 bases between the two germline ends. The CDR3 is made up of 13 amino acids. CDR3 in amino acids: CASSRQGLNGYTF. Written as DNA, the CDR3 is TGTGCCAGCAGCCGACAAGGACTTAATGGCTACACCTTC.

A remark on this clone: Mismatch with germline at one junction end may stem from a read error. The chain combines TRBV27 with TRBJ2-7; D unclear. The CDR3 loop spans 14 amino acids. The germline V gene has CDR1 MNHEY and CDR2 SMNVEV (reference sequence). The CDR3 spells CASRLLINTYEQYF. Here the CDR3 DNA reads TGTGCCAGCCGTTTACTCATCAACACCTACGAGCAGTACTTC.

This clone has more than one count but fewer than ten. This rearrangement joins TRBV27 to TRBJ1-1; D may be TRBD1 (5 bases). The germline CDR1 and CDR2 sequences are MNHEY and SMNVEV (reference sequence). V was shortened by 8 bases and J by 4 bases, with 14 bases between the two germline ends. The CDR3 contains 13 residues. The CDR3 coding sequence is TGTGCCAGCCATGAGACCCAGGGCACTGAAGCTTTCTTT. Protein sequence: CASHETQGTEAFF.

This chain joins TRBV9 and TRBJ1-4; D gene ambiguous. The CDR3 consists of 13 residues. V was shortened by 4 bases and J by 8 bases, with 12 bases between the two germline ends. Germline CDR1 is SGDLS and CDR2 is YYNGEE. The CDR3, as DNA: TGTGCCAGCAGCCTAGGCCCGGGGGAAAAACTGTTTTTT. Translation gives CASSLGPGEKLFF.

The chain combines TRBV7-2 with TRBJ1-3, with D unclear. Germline-derived CDR1 and CDR2 are SGHTA and FQGNSA. The V gene lost 8 bases and the J gene lost 1 base, with 18 bases spanning the gap. There are 16 residues in the CDR3. As DNA, the CDR3 is TGTGCCAGCGTTCGTGGATGGGCCTTTTCTGGAAACACCATATATTTT. This encodes CASVRGWAFSGNTIYF.

This clone was observed a handful of times. The chain links TRBV30 to TRBJ2-5, with TRBD2 identical over 15 bases. V dropped 3 bases and J dropped 2; count of bases not matched to a gene: 4. The CDR3 is made up of 16 amino acids. Germline V gives CDR1 GTSNPN, CDR2 SVGIG (reference sequence). The CDR3 spells CAWRTGLAGGQETQYF. The CDR3 DNA is TGTGCCTGGAGGACGGGACTAGCGGGAGGACAAGAGACCCAGTACTTC.

The chain joins TRBV5-1 to TRBJ2-7, with TRBD2 identical over 10 bases. CDR1 is SGHRS and CDR2 is YFSETQ in the germline V gene. V trimming: 2 bases; J trimming: 6 bases; junction bases outside the gene matches: 5. The CDR3 is 14 residues long. CDR3 bases: TGCGCCAGCAGCTTTTCGGCTAGCGGGGGCGAGCAGTACTTC. Translating gives CASSFSASGGEQYF.

The CDR3 DNA reads as TGTGCCAGCAGCTTGAGCGGGACAGGGACTTCACCCCTCCACTTT. It yields the protein CASSLSGTGTSPLHF. The J gene is TRBJ1-6, the V gene TRBV5-8; 9 nucleotides align to TRBD1. This CDR3 has 15 amino acids. V lost 1 base and J lost 9; bases outside the gene matches: 5. Germline V gene sequence: CDR1 SGHTS, CDR2 YDEGEE.

A single count supports this clone. The CDR3 reads CASSPIRALDEQYF. CDR3 nucleotide sequence: TGCGCCAGCAGCCCTATCAGGGCCCTGGACGAGCAGTACTTC. This chain connects TRBV5-1 to TRBJ2-7, with D possibly matching TRBD1 (5 bases). The CDR3 totals 14 residues. Trimming cost V 4 bases and J 5 bases, with 16 bases left between them. Germline CDR1 is SGHRS and CDR2 is YFSETQ.

The chain uses TRBV28 and TRBJ1-4; 8 nucleotides agree with TRBD1. Germline assignment: CDR1 MDHEN and CDR2 SYDVKM. The CDR3 extends over 15 amino acids. Trimming at V came to 4 bases and at J to 3 bases, leaving 4 bases not matched to a gene. The CDR3 region is CASSSTGAPNEKLFF. The CDR3, as DNA: TGTGCCAGCAGTTCGACAGGGGCTCCTAATGAAAAACTGTTTTTT.

The chain is built from TRBV6-1 and TRBJ2-7; D not certain. The V gene lost 6 bases and the J gene lost 2 bases, with 5 bases spanning the gap. From germline, CDR1 is MNHNS and CDR2 SASEGT. The CDR3 has 11 residues. The CDR3 sequence: CASSPAYEQYF. DNA of the CDR3: TGTGCCAGCAGCCCTGCCTACGAGCAGTACTTC.

This chain connects TRBV7-2 to TRBJ2-7; 9 nucleotides align to TRBD1. The length of the CDR3 is 16 residues. The ends lost 8 bases at V and 4 bases at J; junction bases unmatched: 15. The germline V gene encodes CDR1 SGHTA and CDR2 FQGNSA. CDR3 nucleotides: TGTGCCAGCCCGCACCTTCCCCCACAGGGGGCTTACGAGCAGTACTTC. It specifies CASPHLPPQGAYEQYF.

In this sample, this clone turned up a few times. DNA for the CDR3: TGCGCCAGCAGCTGGAGGGACAGGGCAGGATCACCCCTCCACTTT. Its protein is CASSWRDRAGSPLHF. The rearrangement links TRBV5-1 to TRBJ1-6; 9 positions match TRBD1. Trimming took 3 bases from V and 10 from J; bases not matched to a gene: 8. Germline V CDR1 and CDR2: SGHRS, YFSETQ. The CDR3 covers 15 residues.